This section outlines one TCR beta chain sequence together with its context. Investigators isolated RNA and reverse transcribed it into cDNA to act as the sequencing template. This table comes from immunoSEQ multiplex PCR, and its TCRdb copy is limited to in-frame clones, with some not included. Of roughly 210,000 clones listed, around two fifths are singletons. This entry is derived from a study of CD8+ T cells in alopecia areata. Treatment specified: oral pan-JAK inhibitor, 5-10 mg twice daily. The CDR3 sequence is 15 residues long. The V end lost 2 bases, the J end lost 5 bases, and 17 bases lay between the germline ends. The germline V gene encodes CDR1 SGHRS and CDR2 YFSETQ.

The sequenced sample was CD4+ T cells sorted from blood, obtained at roughly week 36, from a patient treated with tofacitinib. The chain uses TRBV5-1 and TRBJ2-7; tentative D call: TRBD2 (5 bases). The source of this sequence is a human donor with alopecia areata. The DNA of the CDR3 is TGCGCCAGCAGCTTCGGACCGTTCGAGGGCGACGAGCAGTACTTC. Protein product: CASSFGPFEGDEQYF.